The 28 T cell receptor beta chains below were found in one sample sequenced in a study of Graves' ophthalmopathy and Graves' hyperthyroidism. The authors amplified TCR beta CDR3 regions, and they did so from RNA transcripts for repertoire sequencing. An initial RT-PCR round employing HTBI primers preceded a second-round multiplex PCR. Each CDR3 protein is one row after TCRdb ran MiXCR on the multiplex PCR reads. The data hold hundreds of thousands of distinct CDR3 sequences, with over 20% observed a single time. The sequencing sample was made of peripheral blood. These receptors were taken from a young woman with stable Graves' hyperthyroidism. Some clones in this sample may be carry-over from other donors' samples.

The table lists this clonotype with many counts. This chain uses TRBV5-1 with TRBJ1-1; 9 nucleotides line up with TRBD1. The CDR3 is made up of 15 amino acids. Per germline, CDR1 SGHRS and CDR2 YFSETQ. J gave up 5 bases and V 4 bases, and 9 bases lay outside the gene matches. DNA for the CDR3: TGCGCCAGCAGCCGTTGGACAGGGGAGGGGACTGAAGCTTTCTTT. Its protein product is CASSRWTGEGTEAFF.

This clonotype was seen once. Written as DNA, the CDR3 is TGTGCCAGCAGTGAAGTGCGTACGGCCTCCTACGAGCAGTACTTC. Translating gives CASSEVRTASYEQYF. The chain is built from TRBV6-1 and TRBJ2-7; D unresolved. The CDR3 contains 15 residues. V was shortened by 1 base and J by 0 bases, with 10 bases between the two germline ends. Per the germline V gene, CDR1 is MNHNS and CDR2 is SASEGT.

This clonotype was seen many times. This chain connects TRBV2 to TRBJ2-7; 7 positions match TRBD1. Trimming cost V 4 bases and J 3 bases; bases outside gene matches: 3. Looked up from germline, CDR1 is SNHLY and CDR2 is FYNNEI. CDR3 length equals 13 residues. The CDR3 here is CASSVGQLYEQYF. The DNA of the CDR3 is TGTGCCAGCAGTGTGGGACAGCTCTACGAGCAGTACTTC.

This clonotype has a count of ten or more. The V and J genes are TRBV6-1 and TRBJ1-1; no clear D gene. Trimming took off 2 bases at V and 0 bases at J, with 7 bases between the two ends. The CDR3 contains 14 residues. Looked up from germline, CDR1 is MNHNS and CDR2 is SASEGT. Here the CDR3 reads CASSESLLNTEAFF. DNA for the CDR3: TGTGCCAGCAGTGAATCCCTCCTGAACACTGAAGCTTTCTTT.

This clonotype was counted at least ten times. This chain uses TRBV14 with TRBJ1-1; TRBD1 is a possible D gene (5 bases). Germline values: CDR1 SGHDN, CDR2 FVKESK. Trimming stripped 2 bases from V and 4 bases from J, with 11 bases between. The CDR3 length is 14 residues. CDR3 bases: TGTGCCAGCAGCCAAATGGGGGAGGGCACTGAAGCTTTCTTT. Translation: CASSQMGEGTEAFF.

This clonotype has a count of ten or more. The J gene is TRBJ2-7, the V gene TRBV20-1; either TRBD1 or TRBD2 may supply D (5 bases each). The CDR3 has 13 amino acids. With 6 bases removed from V and 3 bases from J, the gap between germline ends came to 15 bases. The germline gives CDR1 DFQATT, CDR2 SNEGSKA (reference sequence). The CDR3 DNA reads TGCAGTGCCGAGCCGAGGGGTCGCTACGAGCAGTACTTC. Its translation is CSAEPRGRYEQYF.

The table lists this clonotype with many counts. This sequence joins TRBV11-1 and TRBJ1-5, with 10 bases that match TRBD1. With V trimmed by 3 bases and J by 10 bases, 9 bases remained unmatched. Germline values: CDR1 SGHAT, CDR2 FQDESV (reference sequence). The CDR3 is 15 residues long. The CDR3 loop reads CASSLTGGAGHPQHF. For the CDR3, the DNA is TGTGCCAGCAGCTTGACAGGGGGCGCAGGGCACCCCCAGCATTTT.

This clonotype was seen a few times. This may be a read error, as it is one base from a much larger clone. V usage is TRBV6-1 and J usage is TRBJ1-5; D ambiguous. CDR1 and CDR2 from the germline V gene are MNHNS and SASEGT. This CDR3 is built from 13 residues. The V and J ends lost 11 bases and 3 bases respectively, with 14 bases between them. CDR3 sequence: CAGTERFNQPQHF. As DNA, the CDR3 is TGTGCCGGCACGGAGAGATTCAATCAGCCCCAGCATTTT.

This sequence joins TRBV9 and TRBJ2-7, with 13 nucleotides matching TRBD2. Trimming removed 4 bases from V and 0 bases from J; junction bases left unmatched: 13. Per the germline V gene, CDR1 is SGDLS and CDR2 is YYNGEE. The CDR3 is 19 residues long. The CDR3 DNA reads as TGTGCCAGCAGCCCCCACCCCGGGACTAGCGGGACCCGCTCCTACGAGCAGTACTTC. It yields the protein CASSPHPGTSGTRSYEQYF.

The CDR3 DNA reads as TGTGCCAGCAGAGCCGGGACAGGCCTTTCCGGGGGCTATGGCTACACCTTC. This codes for CASRAGTGLSGGYGYTF. The chain links TRBV12-3 or TRBV12-4 to TRBJ1-2, with 8 bases aligning to TRBD1. The CDR3 sequence is 17 residues long. The V and J ends lost 6 bases and 4 bases, in that order; junction bases with no gene match: 16.

There are many counts of this clonotype. This chain connects TRBV7-2 to TRBJ2-7; D is unresolved. CDR3 length: 14 amino acids. Germline CDR1 is SGHTA and CDR2 is FQGNSA. The V end was cut by 5 bases, the J end by 2 bases, with 13 bases between. The CDR3 here is CASSLDMGPYEQYF. Here the CDR3 DNA reads TGTGCCAGCAGCCTTGATATGGGTCCCTACGAGCAGTACTTC.

This sequence joins TRBV2 and TRBJ1-2, with D maybe TRBD1 (6 bases). The CDR3 spans 13 residues. V was pared by 6 bases and J by 3 bases, with 11 bases between. CDR1 SNHLY and CDR2 FYNNEI come from the germline V gene. This CDR3 is CASRRDNDYGYTF. Here the CDR3 DNA reads TGTGCCAGCAGGCGGGACAACGACTATGGCTACACCTTC. Complete variable domain (other parts from reference TRBV2 and TRBJ1-2): EPEVTQTPSHQVTQMGQEVILRCVPISNHLYFYWYRQILGQKVEFLVSFYNNEISEKSEIFDDQFSVERPDGSNFTLKIRSTKLEDSAMYFCASRRDNDYGYTFGSGTRLTVV.

This clonotype was seen ten or more times. This chain uses TRBV6-1 with TRBJ2-4, with D maybe TRBD1 (6 bases). This CDR3 is built from 14 residues. Trimming pared 8 bases from V and 5 bases from J, leaving 16 bases between. Germline CDR1 is MNHNS and CDR2 is SASEGT. The CDR3 region has the DNA TGTGCCAGCCAAGTCTCAGGGGCGGAAAACATTCAGTACTTC. Its translation is CASQVSGAENIQYF.

This clonotype was observed many times. The V and J genes are TRBV20-1 and TRBJ2-5, with D hard to call. This CDR3 spans 13 amino acids. V lost 3 bases and J 3 bases, leaving 11 bases between the germline ends. Germline loops: CDR1 DFQATT, CDR2 SNEGSKA (reference sequence). CDR3 bases: TGCAGTGCTAGCTGGGTTGCCAAAGAGACCCAGTACTTC. It is translated as CSASWVAKETQYF.

This clonotype occurred many times. The chain carries TRBV5-1 and TRBJ1-2; 8 bases are shared with TRBD1. Trimming at V came to 0 bases and at J to 3 bases, leaving 7 bases not matched to a gene. This CDR3 is 16 amino acids long. The V gene's germline CDR1 is SGHRS and CDR2 YFSETQ. The chain's CDR3 is CASSLERTGKYYGYTF. CDR3 sequence (DNA): TGCGCCAGCAGCTTGGAGAGGACAGGGAAGTACTATGGCTACACCTTC.

This clonotype was observed many times. J is TRBJ2-7 and V is TRBV12-3 or TRBV12-4, with 9 positions matching TRBD1. This CDR3 has 15 amino acids. The ends lost 5 bases at V and 7 bases at J; junction bases unmatched: 12. The CDR3 here is CASSQYRGQGGEQYF. The CDR3 DNA is TGTGCCAGCAGTCAATACAGGGGGCAAGGGGGTGAGCAGTACTTC.

This clonotype was observed many times. The junction does not match germline at one end; this may be a read error. The chain recombines TRBV12-3 or TRBV12-4 with TRBJ2-7, with D perhaps TRBD2 (5 bases). The length of the CDR3 is 14 residues. CDR3 sequence reads: CASSLAGESYEQNF. CDR3 sequence (DNA): TGTGCCAGCAGTTTAGCGGGAGAAAGCTACGAGCAGAACTTC.

This chain connects TRBV20-1 to TRBJ2-5, with 9 nucleotides matching TRBD1. The CDR3 totals 12 residues. With V trimmed by 6 bases and J by 5 bases, 4 bases remained unmatched. The germline gives CDR1 DFQATT, CDR2 SNEGSKA (reference sequence). CDR3 DNA: TGCAGTGCCGACAGGGGGTCGGAGACCCAGTACTTC. Protein: CSADRGSETQYF.

This sequence joins TRBV28 and TRBJ1-5, with D possibly TRBD1 on 5 matching bases. The germline CDR1 and CDR2 sequences are MDHEN and SYDVKM. V lost 6 bases, J lost 5 bases, and 20 bases lay in between. The CDR3 extends over 16 amino acids. CDR3 loop: CASSPTGLGEHQPQHF. CDR3 DNA sequence: TGTGCCAGCAGCCCAACGGGGCTAGGGGAGCATCAGCCCCAGCATTTT.

This clonotype showed up many times. The chain employs TRBV7-9 and TRBJ1-5; TRBD1 aligns across 10 bases. Germline assignment: CDR1 SEHNR and CDR2 FQNEAQ (reference sequence). The CDR3 totals 20 residues. The J segment lost 0 bases and the V segment lost 6 bases, leaving 17 bases of the junction unmatched. This chain's CDR3 is CASSPGAGTGVLGSNQPQHF. In nucleotides, the CDR3 is TGTGCCAGCAGTCCTGGGGCCGGGACAGGGGTCCTAGGTAGCAATCAGCCCCAGCATTTT.

The chain joins TRBV3-1 to TRBJ2-7; TRBD2 matches at 12 bases. The junction had 8 bases not matched to a gene; V was cut back by 8 bases and J by 6 bases. CDR3 length equals 14 residues. Germline CDR1 is LGHDT and CDR2 is YNNKEL (reference sequence). CDR3 protein: CASGETSGRTEQYF. The CDR3 DNA sequence: TGTGCCAGCGGAGAGACTAGCGGGAGAACCGAGCAGTACTTC.

The rearrangement links TRBV28 to TRBJ2-5; 7 bases match TRBD1. The CDR3 totals 14 residues. V dropped 10 bases and J dropped 1; count of bases not matched to a gene: 9. The germline V gene encodes CDR1 MDHEN and CDR2 SYDVKM. The CDR3 coding sequence is TGTGCCATCAGCCGCGGACAGGCCCAAGAGACCCAGTACTTC. The encoded protein is CAISRGQAQETQYF.

This clonotype has at least ten counts. The gene calls are TRBV12-3 or TRBV12-4 and TRBJ1-1; no clear D. The CDR3 has 13 amino acids. V was trimmed by 6 bases and J by 4 bases, leaving 12 bases between them. The CDR3 spells CASRPSPGTEAFF. The CDR3 region has the DNA TGTGCCAGCAGGCCCTCCCCGGGCACTGAAGCTTTCTTT.

The gene calls are TRBV7-3 and TRBJ1-6; D unclear. The V end was cut by 8 bases, the J end by 0 bases, with 5 bases between. CDR1 is SGHTA and CDR2 is FQGTGA in the germline V gene. The CDR3 is 13 amino acids. CDR3 nucleotide sequence: TGTGCCAGCGGAGGCTCCTATAATTCACCCCTCCACTTT. It translates to CASGGSYNSPLHF.

Concerning this clonotype: One base away lies a much larger clone, so this may be a sequencing read error. This chain connects TRBV7-8 to TRBJ1-1; D is ambiguous. The germline CDR1 and CDR2 sequences are SGHVS and FQNEAQ. Trimming took off 3 bases at V and 3 bases at J, with 11 bases between the two ends. This CDR3 comprises 14 residues. The CDR3 DNA follows: TGTGCCAGCAGCTTGGGCATGACCGACACTGAAGCTTTCTTT. This gives the protein CASSLGMTDTEAFF. Complete variable domain (other parts from reference TRBV7-8 and TRBJ1-1): GAGVSQSPRYKVAKRGQDVALRCDPISGHVSLFWYQQALGQGPEFLTYFQNEAQLDKSGLPSDRFFAERPEGSVSTLKIQRTQQEDSAVYLCASSLGMTDTEAFFGQGTRLTVV.

The sample holds many counts of this clonotype. The V call is TRBV11-2, the J call TRBJ1-1; D gene unclear. CDR1 is SGHAT and CDR2 is FQNNGV in the germline V gene. Trimming took off 4 bases at V and 0 bases at J, with 12 bases between the two ends. The CDR3 extends over 15 amino acids. Here the CDR3 reads CASSSTSYLNTEAFF. The CDR3 nucleotides are TGTGCCAGCAGCTCGACATCGTACCTGAACACTGAAGCTTTCTTT.

At least ten counts were recorded for this clonotype. This sequence joins TRBV28 and TRBJ1-6; D gene unclear. V lost 5 bases, J lost 0 bases, and 11 bases lay in between. The CDR3 is 16 amino acids. CDR1 and CDR2 from the germline V gene are MDHEN and SYDVKM. As DNA, the CDR3 is TGTGCCAGCAGTCCGGTGTTGATCTCCTATAATTCACCCCTCCACTTT. Translation gives CASSPVLISYNSPLHF.

The sample holds many counts of this clonotype. The CDR3 here is CSVLGLDRGYEQYF. The CDR3 DNA reads as TGCAGCGTTCTGGGGCTGGACAGAGGGTACGAGCAGTACTTC. V usage is TRBV29-1 and J usage is TRBJ2-7; tentative D call: TRBD1 (6 bases). Germline V CDR1 and CDR2: SQVTM, ANQGSEA. Trimming left V 5 bases short and J 4 bases short, with 18 bases between. The CDR3 has 14 amino acids.